This T cell receptor (beta chain) was found in a study of circulating CD8 cells and anti-PD-1 response in melanoma. TCR libraries were prepared from roughly 15 ng of total RNA with the QIAseq Immune Repertoire TCR panel. TCRdb re-analysed the reads in MiXCR, keeping a single row per CDR3 protein. The data hold roughly 620 distinct CDR3 sequences, with around 8% observed a single time. From live CD3+CD8+TCRalphabeta+ cells, four PD-1 and/or TIGIT subsets were sorted. About this clonotype itself: Its antigen is unidentified.

General study points: Published repertoire comparisons used only baseline and M1 samples.

This CDR3 region has 13 residues. Germline V lookup: CDR1 MDHEN, CDR2 SYDVKM. V shed 4 bases, J shed 4 bases, and the junction held 2 bases outside the gene matches. This specimen was CD8+ T cells from PBMCs, taken at baseline or after one month of anti-PD-1 therapy (not recorded which). V gene TRBV28 combines with J gene TRBJ1-2, with 8 nucleotides matching TRBD1. The TCR was taken from a human donor with melanoma. This CDR3 is CASSWQGAYGYTF. CDR3 in DNA: TGTGCCAGCAGTTGGCAGGGGGCCTATGGCTACACCTTC.